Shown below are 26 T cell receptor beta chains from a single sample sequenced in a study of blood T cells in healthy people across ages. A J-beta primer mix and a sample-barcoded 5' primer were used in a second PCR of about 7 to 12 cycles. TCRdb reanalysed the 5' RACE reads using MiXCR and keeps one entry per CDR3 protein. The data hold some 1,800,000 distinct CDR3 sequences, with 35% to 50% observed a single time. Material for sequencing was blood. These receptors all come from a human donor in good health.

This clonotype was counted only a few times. This chain's CDR3 is CASSLAFLAVTDTQYF. DNA for the CDR3: TGTGCCAGCAGCTTAGCGTTTCTGGCAGTTACAGATACGCAGTATTTT. V usage is TRBV7-2 and J usage is TRBJ2-3; D gene uncertain. Germline V gives CDR1 SGHTA, CDR2 FQGNSA. Trimming pared 0 bases from V and 3 bases from J, leaving 13 bases between. The CDR3 covers 16 residues. The full variable domain, in which reference TRBV7-2 and TRBJ2-3 provide the parts outside the CDR3, is GAGVSQSPSNKVTEKGKDVELRCDPISGHTALYWYRQSLGQGLEFLIYFQGNSAPDKSGLPSDRFSAERTGGSVSTLTIQRTQQEDSAVYLCASSLAFLAVTDTQYFGPGTRLTVL.

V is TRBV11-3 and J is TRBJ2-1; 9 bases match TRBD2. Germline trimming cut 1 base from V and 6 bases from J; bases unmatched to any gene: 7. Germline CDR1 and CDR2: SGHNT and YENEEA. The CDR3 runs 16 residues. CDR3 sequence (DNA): TGTGCCAGCAGCTTAGTTTCTAGCGGGGACGTCAATGAGCAGTTCTTC. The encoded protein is CASSLVSSGDVNEQFF.

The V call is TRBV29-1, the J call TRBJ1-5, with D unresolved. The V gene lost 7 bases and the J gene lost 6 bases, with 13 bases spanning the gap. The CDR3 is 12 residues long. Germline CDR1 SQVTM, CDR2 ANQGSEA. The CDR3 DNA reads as TGCAGCGCCCTAACCCCGGGTCAGCCCCAGCATTTT. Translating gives CSALTPGQPQHF.

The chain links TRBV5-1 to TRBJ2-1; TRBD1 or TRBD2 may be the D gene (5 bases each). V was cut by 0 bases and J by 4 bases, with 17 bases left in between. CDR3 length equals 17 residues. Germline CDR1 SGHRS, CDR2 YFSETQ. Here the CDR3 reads CASSLVVGGSSYNEQFF. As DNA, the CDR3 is TGCGCCAGCAGCTTGGTGGTTGGGGGTTCGTCGTACAATGAGCAGTTCTTC. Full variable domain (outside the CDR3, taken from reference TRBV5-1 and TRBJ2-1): KAGVTQTPRYLIKTRGQQVTLSCSPISGHRSVSWYQQTPGQGLQFLFEYFSETQRNKGNFPGRFSGRQFSNSRSEMNVSTLELGDSALYLCASSLVVGGSSYNEQFFGPGTRLTVL.

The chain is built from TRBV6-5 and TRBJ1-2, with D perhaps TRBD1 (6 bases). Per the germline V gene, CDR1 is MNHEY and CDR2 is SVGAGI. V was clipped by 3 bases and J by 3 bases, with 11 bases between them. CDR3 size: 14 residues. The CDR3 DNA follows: TGTGCCAGCAGTTATCGGGGGCATGACTATGGCTACACCTTC. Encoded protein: CASSYRGHDYGYTF.

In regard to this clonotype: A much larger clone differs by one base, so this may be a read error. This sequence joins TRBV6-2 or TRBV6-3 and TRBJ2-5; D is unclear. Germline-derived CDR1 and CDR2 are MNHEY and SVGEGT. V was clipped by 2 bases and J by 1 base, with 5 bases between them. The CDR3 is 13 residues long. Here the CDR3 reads CASSYERQETQYF. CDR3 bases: TGTGCCAGCAGTTACGAACGCCAAGAGACCCAGTACTTC.

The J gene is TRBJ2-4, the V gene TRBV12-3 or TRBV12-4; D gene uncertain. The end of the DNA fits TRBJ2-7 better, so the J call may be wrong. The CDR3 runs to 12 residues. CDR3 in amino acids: CASSLGTIEQYF. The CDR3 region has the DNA TGTGCCAGCAGCCTCGGCACCATCGAGCAGTACTTC.

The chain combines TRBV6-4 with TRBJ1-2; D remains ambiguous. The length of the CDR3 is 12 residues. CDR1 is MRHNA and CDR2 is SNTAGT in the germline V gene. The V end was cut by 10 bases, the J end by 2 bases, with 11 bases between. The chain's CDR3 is CATVRVNYGYTF. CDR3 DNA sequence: TGTGCCACAGTTCGGGTAAACTATGGCTACACCTTC.

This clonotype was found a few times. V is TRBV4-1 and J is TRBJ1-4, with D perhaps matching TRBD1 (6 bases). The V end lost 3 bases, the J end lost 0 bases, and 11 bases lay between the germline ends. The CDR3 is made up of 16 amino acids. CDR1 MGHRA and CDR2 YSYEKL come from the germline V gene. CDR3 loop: CASSQRTDATNEKLFF. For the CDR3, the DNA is TGCGCCAGCAGCCAGAGGACAGATGCAACTAATGAAAAACTGTTTTTT.

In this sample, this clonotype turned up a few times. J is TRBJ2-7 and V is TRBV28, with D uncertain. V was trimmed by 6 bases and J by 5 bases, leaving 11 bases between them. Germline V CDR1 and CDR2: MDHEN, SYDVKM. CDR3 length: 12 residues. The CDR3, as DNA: TGTGCCAGCAGCCAACCTCCCCACGAGCAGTACTTC. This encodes CASSQPPHEQYF.

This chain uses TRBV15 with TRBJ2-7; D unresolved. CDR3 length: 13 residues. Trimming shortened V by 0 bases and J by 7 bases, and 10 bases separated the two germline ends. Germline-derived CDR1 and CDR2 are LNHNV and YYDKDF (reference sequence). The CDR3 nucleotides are TGTGCCACCAGCAGAGATCAAGGTGGGGAGCAGTACTTC. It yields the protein CATSRDQGGEQYF.

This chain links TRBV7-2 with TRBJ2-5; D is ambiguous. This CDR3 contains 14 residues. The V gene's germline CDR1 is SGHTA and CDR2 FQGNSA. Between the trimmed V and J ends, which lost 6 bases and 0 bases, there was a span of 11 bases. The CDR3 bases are TGTGCCAGCAGTTCCGATTACAACCAAGAGACCCAGTACTTC. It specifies CASSSDYNQETQYF.

Here the CDR3 DNA reads TGTGCCAGCAGCTTAACAGGTTCTAGCGGCTACACCTTC. Its protein is CASSLTGSSGYTF. The J gene is TRBJ1-2, the V gene TRBV7-2, with D tentatively TRBD1 (5 bases). V lost 2 bases to trimming and J lost 8 bases, with 12 bases between them. The CDR3 spans 13 residues. The germline V gene has CDR1 SGHTA and CDR2 FQGNSA.

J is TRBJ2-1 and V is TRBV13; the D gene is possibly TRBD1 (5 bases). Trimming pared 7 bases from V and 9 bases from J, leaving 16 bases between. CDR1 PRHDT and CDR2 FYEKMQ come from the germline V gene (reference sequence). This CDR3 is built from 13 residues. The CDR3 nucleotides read TGTGCCAGCAATCAGGGATTGTCGGGTGAGCAGTTCTTC. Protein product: CASNQGLSGEQFF.

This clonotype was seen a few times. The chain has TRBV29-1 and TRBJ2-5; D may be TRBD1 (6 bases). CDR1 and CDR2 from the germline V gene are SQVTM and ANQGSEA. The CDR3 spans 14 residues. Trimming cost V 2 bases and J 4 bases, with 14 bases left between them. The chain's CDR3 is CSVETGTMGETQYF. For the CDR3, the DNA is TGCAGCGTTGAAACCGGGACAATGGGAGAGACCCAGTACTTC.

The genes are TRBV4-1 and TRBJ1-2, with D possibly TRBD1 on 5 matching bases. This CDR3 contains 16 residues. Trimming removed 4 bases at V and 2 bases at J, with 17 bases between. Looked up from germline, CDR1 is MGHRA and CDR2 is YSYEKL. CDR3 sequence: CASSPRDRTTNYGYTF. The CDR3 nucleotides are TGCGCCAGCAGCCCCCGAGACAGAACTACGAACTATGGCTACACCTTC.

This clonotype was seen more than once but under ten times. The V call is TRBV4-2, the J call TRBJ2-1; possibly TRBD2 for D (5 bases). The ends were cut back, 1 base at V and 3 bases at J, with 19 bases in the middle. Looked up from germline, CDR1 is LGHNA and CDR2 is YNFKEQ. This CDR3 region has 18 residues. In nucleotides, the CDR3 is TGTGCCAGCAGCCAAGGTATCCCGGAGACTACGGTCTACAATGAGCAGTTCTTC. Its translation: CASSQGIPETTVYNEQFF.

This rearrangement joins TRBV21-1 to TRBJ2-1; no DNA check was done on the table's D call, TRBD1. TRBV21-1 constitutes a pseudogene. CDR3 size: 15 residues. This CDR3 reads CASSRGGPQYNEQFF. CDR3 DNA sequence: TGTGCCAGCAGCCGTGGGGGACCCCAATACAATGAGCAGTTCTTC.

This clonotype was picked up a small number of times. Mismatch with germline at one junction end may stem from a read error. The CDR3 bases are TGCAGCGTCTATGACAGGGGAGTTAATAAAAAACTGTTTTTT. It is translated as CSVYDRGVNKKLFF. The chain employs TRBV29-1 and TRBJ1-4, with 8 bases identical to TRBD1. Germline-derived CDR1 and CDR2 are SQVTM and ANQGSEA. The CDR3 sequence is 14 residues long.

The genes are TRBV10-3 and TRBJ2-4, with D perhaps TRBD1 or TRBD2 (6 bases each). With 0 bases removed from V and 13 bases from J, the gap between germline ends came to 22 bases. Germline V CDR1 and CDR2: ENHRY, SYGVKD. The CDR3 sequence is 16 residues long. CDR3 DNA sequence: TGTGCCATCAGTGAGTCTCGGGGGCCAGGTTACAATGAGCAGTACTTC. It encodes CAISESRGPGYNEQYF.

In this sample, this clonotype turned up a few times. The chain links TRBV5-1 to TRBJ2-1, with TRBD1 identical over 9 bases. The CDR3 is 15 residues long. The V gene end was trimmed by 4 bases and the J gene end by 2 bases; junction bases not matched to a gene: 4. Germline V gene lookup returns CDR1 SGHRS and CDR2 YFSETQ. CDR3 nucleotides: TGCGCCAGCAGCCGAACAGGGGGCGCCTACAATGAGCAGTTCTTC. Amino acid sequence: CASSRTGGAYNEQFF.

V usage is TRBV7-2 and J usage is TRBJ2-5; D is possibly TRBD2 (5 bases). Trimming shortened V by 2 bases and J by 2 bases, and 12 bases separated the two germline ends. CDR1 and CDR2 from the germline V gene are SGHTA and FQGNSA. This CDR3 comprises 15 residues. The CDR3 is CASSLPARGQETQYF. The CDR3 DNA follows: TGTGCCAGCAGCTTACCGGCCCGGGGACAAGAGACCCAGTACTTC.

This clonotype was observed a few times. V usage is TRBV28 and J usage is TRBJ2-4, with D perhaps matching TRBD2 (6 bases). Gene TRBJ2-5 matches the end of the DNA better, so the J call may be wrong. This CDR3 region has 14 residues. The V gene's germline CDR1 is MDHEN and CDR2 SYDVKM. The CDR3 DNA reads TGTGCCAGCAGCACCCCAGGCTCCGGGGGGACCCAGTACTTC. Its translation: CASSTPGSGGTQYF.

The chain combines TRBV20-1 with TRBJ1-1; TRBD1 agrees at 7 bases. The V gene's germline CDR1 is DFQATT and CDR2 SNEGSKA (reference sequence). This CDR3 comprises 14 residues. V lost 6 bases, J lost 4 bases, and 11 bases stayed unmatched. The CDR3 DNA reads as TGCAGTGCAGTTCCACAGGGGTTGGGCACTGAAGCTTTCTTT. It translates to CSAVPQGLGTEAFF.

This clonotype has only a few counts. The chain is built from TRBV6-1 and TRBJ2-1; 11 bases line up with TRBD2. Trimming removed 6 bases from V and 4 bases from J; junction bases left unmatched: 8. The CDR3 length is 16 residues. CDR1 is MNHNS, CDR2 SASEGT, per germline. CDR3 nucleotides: TGTGCCAGCAGGGGAACTAGCGGGGGAGAGTACAATGAGCAGTTCTTC. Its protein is CASRGTSGGEYNEQFF.

The CDR3 loop reads CASSYLSGGMYGYTF. Written as DNA, the CDR3 is TGTGCCAGCAGTTACCTTTCCGGAGGGATGTATGGCTACACCTTC. V and J are TRBV6-6 and TRBJ1-2; D is undetermined. Between the trimmed V and J ends, which lost 2 bases and 5 bases, there was a span of 15 bases. The CDR3 has 15 residues. Looked up from germline, CDR1 is MNHNY and CDR2 is SVGAGI (reference sequence).